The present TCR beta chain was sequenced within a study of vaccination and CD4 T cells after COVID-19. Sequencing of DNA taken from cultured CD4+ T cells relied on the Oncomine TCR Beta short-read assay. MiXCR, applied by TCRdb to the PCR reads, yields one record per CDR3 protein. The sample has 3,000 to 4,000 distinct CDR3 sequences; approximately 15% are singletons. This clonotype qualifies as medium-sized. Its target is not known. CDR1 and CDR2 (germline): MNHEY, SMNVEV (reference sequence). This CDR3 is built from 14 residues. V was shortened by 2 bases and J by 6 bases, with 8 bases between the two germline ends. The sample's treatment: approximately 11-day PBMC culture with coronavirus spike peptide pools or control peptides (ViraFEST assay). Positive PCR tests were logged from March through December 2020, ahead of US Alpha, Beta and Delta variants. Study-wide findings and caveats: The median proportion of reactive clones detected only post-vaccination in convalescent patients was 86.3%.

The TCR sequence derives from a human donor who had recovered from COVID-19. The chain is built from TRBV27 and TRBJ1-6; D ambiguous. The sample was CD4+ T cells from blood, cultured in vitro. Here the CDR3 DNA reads TGTGCCAGCAGTTTAAGGGAGGCTAATTCACCCCTCCACTTT. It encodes CASSLREANSPLHF.